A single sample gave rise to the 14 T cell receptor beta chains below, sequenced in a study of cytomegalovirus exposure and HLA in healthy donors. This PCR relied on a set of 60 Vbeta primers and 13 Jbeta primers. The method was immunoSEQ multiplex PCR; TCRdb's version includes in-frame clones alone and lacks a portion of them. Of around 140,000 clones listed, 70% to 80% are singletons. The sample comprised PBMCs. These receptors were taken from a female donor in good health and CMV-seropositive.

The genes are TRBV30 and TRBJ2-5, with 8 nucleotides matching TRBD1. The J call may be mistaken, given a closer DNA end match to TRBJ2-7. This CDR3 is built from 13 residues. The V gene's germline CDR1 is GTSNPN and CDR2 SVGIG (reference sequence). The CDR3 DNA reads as TGTGCCTGGTCAACAGGGGGCTCCTACGAGCAGTACTTC. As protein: CAWSTGGSYEQYF.

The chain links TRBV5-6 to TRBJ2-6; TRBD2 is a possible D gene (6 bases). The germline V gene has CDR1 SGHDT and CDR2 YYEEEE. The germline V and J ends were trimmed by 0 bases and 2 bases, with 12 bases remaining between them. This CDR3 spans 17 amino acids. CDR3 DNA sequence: TGTGCCAGCAGCTTGGAGCCTGGCGGGACTGGGGCCAACGTCCTGACTTTC. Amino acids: CASSLEPGGTGANVLTF.

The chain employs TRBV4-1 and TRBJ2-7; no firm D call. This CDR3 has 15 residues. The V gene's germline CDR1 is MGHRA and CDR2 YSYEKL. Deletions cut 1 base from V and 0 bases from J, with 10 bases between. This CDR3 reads CASSQAVLLSYEQYF. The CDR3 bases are TGCGCCAGCAGCCAAGCGGTTCTTCTCTCCTACGAGCAGTACTTC.

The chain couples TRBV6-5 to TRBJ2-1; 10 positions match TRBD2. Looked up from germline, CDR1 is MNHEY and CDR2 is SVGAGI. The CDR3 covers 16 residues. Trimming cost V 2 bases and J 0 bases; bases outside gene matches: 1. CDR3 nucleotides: TGTGCCAGCAGTTACGTAGCGGGAGGCTCCTACAATGAGCAGTTCTTC. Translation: CASSYVAGGSYNEQFF.

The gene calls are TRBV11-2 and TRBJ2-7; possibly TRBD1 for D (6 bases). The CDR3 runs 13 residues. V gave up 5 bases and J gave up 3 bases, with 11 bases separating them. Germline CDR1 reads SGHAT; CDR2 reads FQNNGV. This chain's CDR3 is CASSPNRDYEQYF. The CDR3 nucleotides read TGTGCCAGCAGCCCAAACAGGGACTACGAGCAGTACTTC.

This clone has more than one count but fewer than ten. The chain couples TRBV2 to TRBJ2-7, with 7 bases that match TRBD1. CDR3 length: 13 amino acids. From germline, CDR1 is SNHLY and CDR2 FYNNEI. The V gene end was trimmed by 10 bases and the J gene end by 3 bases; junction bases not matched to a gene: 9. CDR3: CANQKGTDYEQYF. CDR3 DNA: TGTGCCAACCAAAAGGGGACAGACTACGAGCAGTACTTC.

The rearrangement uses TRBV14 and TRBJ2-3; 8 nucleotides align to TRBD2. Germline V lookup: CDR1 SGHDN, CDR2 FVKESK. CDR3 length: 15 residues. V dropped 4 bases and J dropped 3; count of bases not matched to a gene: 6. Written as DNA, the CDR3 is TGTGCCAGCAGCCCCCGGGGGGGTAAGACAGATACGCAGTATTTT. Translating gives CASSPRGGKTDTQYF.

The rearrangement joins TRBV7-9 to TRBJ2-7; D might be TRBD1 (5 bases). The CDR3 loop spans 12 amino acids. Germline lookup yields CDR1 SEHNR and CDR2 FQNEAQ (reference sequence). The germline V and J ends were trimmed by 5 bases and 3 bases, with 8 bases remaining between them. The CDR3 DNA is TGTGCCAGCAGCACCAGGGACTACGAGCAGTACTTC. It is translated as CASSTRDYEQYF.

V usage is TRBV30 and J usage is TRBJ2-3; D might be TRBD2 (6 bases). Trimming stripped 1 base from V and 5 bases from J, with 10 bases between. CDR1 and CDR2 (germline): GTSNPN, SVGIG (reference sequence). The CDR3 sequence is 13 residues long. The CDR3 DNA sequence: TGTGCCTGGAGTGCGGGGGTGGGAGATACGCAGTATTTT. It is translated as CAWSAGVGDTQYF. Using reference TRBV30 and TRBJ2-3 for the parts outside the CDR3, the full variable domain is SQTIHQWPATLVQPVGSPLSLECTVEGTSNPNLYWYRQAAGRGLQLLFYSVGIGQISSEVPQNLSASRPQDRQFILSSKKLLLSDSGFYLCAWSAGVGDTQYFGPGTRLTVL.

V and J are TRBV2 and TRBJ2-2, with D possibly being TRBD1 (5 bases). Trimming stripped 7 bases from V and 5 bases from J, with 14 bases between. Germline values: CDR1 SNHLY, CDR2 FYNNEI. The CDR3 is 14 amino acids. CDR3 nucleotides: TGTGCCAGCAAAATGGAAGGGGTTACCGGGGAGCTGTTTTTT. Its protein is CASKMEGVTGELFF.

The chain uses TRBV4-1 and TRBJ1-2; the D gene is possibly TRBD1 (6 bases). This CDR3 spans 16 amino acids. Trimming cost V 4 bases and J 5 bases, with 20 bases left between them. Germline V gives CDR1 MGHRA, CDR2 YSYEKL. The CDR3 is CASSPNYRDPVYGYTF. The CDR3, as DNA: TGCGCCAGCAGCCCGAACTACAGGGATCCCGTGTATGGCTACACCTTC.

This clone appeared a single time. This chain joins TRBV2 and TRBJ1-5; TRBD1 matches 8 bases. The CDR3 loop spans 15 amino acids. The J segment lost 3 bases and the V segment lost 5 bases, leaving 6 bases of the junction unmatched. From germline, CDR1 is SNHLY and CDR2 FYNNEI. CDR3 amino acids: CASSYGTGDNQPQHF. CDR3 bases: TGTGCCAGCAGTTACGGGACAGGAGACAATCAGCCCCAGCATTTT.

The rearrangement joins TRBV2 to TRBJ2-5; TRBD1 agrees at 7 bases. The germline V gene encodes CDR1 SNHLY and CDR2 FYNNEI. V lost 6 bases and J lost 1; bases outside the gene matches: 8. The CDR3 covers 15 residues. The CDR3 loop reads CASRGQTLFQETQYF. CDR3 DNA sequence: TGTGCCAGCAGGGGACAGACTCTATTCCAAGAGACCCAGTACTTC.

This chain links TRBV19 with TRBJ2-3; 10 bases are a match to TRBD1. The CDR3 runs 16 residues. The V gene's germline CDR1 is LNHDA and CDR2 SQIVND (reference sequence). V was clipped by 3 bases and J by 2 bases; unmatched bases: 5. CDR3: CASSMGTGANTDTQYF. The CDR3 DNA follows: TGTGCCAGTAGTATGGGGACAGGGGCTAACACAGATACGCAGTATTTT.